A selection of T cell receptor beta chains follows, all from one sample in a study of T cell responses to AZD1222 COVID-19 vaccine. Clones were read by immunoSEQ multiplex PCR, and TCRdb kept only the in-frame ones, dropping some. Among around 78,000 clones listed, about nine tenths were seen once. The sample in question was peripheral blood, obtained 28 days after the second AZD1222 dose. The source is an adult who received the AZD1222 COVID-19 vaccine. CDR3s include the opening cysteine and the closing phenylalanine or tryptophan. The order of the fields is CDR3 protein, CDR3 DNA, J gene, V gene, clone size, D gene. A D gene is named only where the DNA matches it firmly. Not every row has a clone size; where given, it reads once, few, many or a size class.

CDR3 protein: CASSRQGRNTIYF
CDR3 DNA: TGTGCCAGTAGCCGACAGGGGAGAAACACCATATATTTT
J gene: TRBJ1-3
V gene: TRBV19
clone size: -
D gene: TRBD1

CDR3 protein: CASSEQGYGYTF
CDR3 DNA: TGTGCCAGCAGTGAACAGGGTTATGGCTACACCTTC
J gene: TRBJ1-2
V gene: TRBV2
clone size: -
D gene: -

CDR3 protein: CATSGSRAGGYEQYF
CDR3 DNA: TGTGCCACCAGCGGATCCCGGGCAGGGGGTTACGAGCAGTACTTC
J gene: TRBJ2-7
V gene: TRBV15
clone size: -
D gene: TRBD1

CDR3 protein: CASSLMAPNGSPLHF
CDR3 DNA: TGTGCCAGCAGCCTGATGGCCCCGAATGGTTCACCCCTCCACTTT
J gene: TRBJ1-6
V gene: TRBV7-8
clone size: once
D gene: -

CDR3 protein: CANSTRQGTDTQYF
CDR3 DNA: TGTGCCAACAGTACTAGACAGGGAACAGATACGCAGTATTTT
J gene: TRBJ2-3
V gene: TRBV28
clone size: -
D gene: TRBD1

CDR3 protein: CASSVSAVNEKLFF
CDR3 DNA: TGTGCCAGCAGCGTAAGCGCAGTTAATGAAAAACTGTTTTTT
J gene: TRBJ1-4
V gene: TRBV9
clone size: -
D gene: -

CDR3 protein: CASSPQGRGQETQYF
CDR3 DNA: TGTGCCAGCAGCCCGCAGGGGAGGGGGCAGGAGACCCAGTACTTC
J gene: TRBJ2-5
V gene: TRBV7-3
clone size: -
D gene: -

CDR3 protein: CASSVGGQVYEQYF
CDR3 DNA: TGTGCCAGCAGCGTAGGGGGACAGGTCTACGAGCAGTACTTC
J gene: TRBJ2-7
V gene: TRBV9
clone size: -
D gene: TRBD1

CDR3 protein: CASSLGAGTGWEQYF
CDR3 DNA: TGTGCCAGCAGCTTAGGGGCAGGGACGGGTTGGGAGCAGTACTTC
J gene: TRBJ2-7
V gene: TRBV7-3
clone size: -
D gene: -

CDR3 protein: CASSTGSGANVLTF
CDR3 DNA: TGTGCCAGCAGCACCGGCTCTGGGGCCAACGTCCTGACTTTC
J gene: TRBJ2-6
V gene: TRBV6-5
clone size: -
D gene: -

CDR3 protein: CASSPSGVGETQYF
CDR3 DNA: TGTGCCAGCAGCCCAAGCGGGGTTGGAGAGACCCAGTACTTC
J gene: TRBJ2-5
V gene: TRBV7-9
clone size: -
D gene: TRBD2

CDR3 protein: CASTRGPTGGEQETQYF
CDR3 DNA: TGTGCCAGCACCCGAGGCCCTACAGGGGGCGAGCAAGAGACCCAGTACTTC
J gene: TRBJ2-5
V gene: TRBV7-9
clone size: -
D gene: TRBD1

CDR3 protein: CASSLLRGSTDTQYF
CDR3 DNA: TGTGCCAGCAGCTTATTGCGGGGGAGCACAGATACGCAGTATTTT
J gene: TRBJ2-3
V gene: TRBV7-3
clone size: -
D gene: TRBD2

CDR3 protein: CASSSHLDRAYGYTF
CDR3 DNA: TGTGCCAGCAGTTCTCACCTTGACAGGGCCTATGGCTACACCTTC
J gene: TRBJ1-2
V gene: TRBV6-5
clone size: -
D gene: TRBD1

CDR3 protein: CASSLLPGVSPLHF
CDR3 DNA: TGCGCCAGCAGCCTCCTGCCAGGGGTATCACCCCTCCACTTT
J gene: TRBJ1-6
V gene: TRBV4-1
clone size: few
D gene: -

CDR3 protein: CASSYEVYTEAFF
CDR3 DNA: TGTGCCAGCAGTTACGAGGTATACACTGAAGCTTTCTTT
J gene: TRBJ1-1
V gene: TRBV6-7
clone size: once
D gene: -

CDR3 protein: CASSATGSRTEAFF
CDR3 DNA: TGTGCCAGCAGCGCGACAGGGTCGCGCACTGAAGCTTTCTTT
J gene: TRBJ1-1
V gene: TRBV9
clone size: -
D gene: TRBD1

CDR3 protein: CASSPWDSRYNSPLHF
CDR3 DNA: TGTGCCAGCAGCCCTTGGGACAGCAGATATAATTCACCCCTCCACTTT
J gene: TRBJ1-6
V gene: TRBV9
clone size: -
D gene: TRBD1

CDR3 protein: CASSVAGGQGYEKLFF
CDR3 DNA: TGTGCCAGCAGCGTAGCTGGTGGCCAGGGTTATGAAAAACTGTTTTTT
J gene: TRBJ1-4
V gene: TRBV9
clone size: once
D gene: -

CDR3 protein: CASRRVWGLAGNNYEQYF
CDR3 DNA: TGTGCCAGTAGAAGGGTATGGGGACTAGCGGGAAACAATTACGAGCAGTACTTC
J gene: TRBJ2-7
V gene: TRBV19
clone size: -
D gene: TRBD2

CDR3 protein: CASTPAGIRNEQFF
CDR3 DNA: TGTGCCAGTACCCCGGCAGGGATCCGCAATGAGCAGTTCTTC
J gene: TRBJ2-1
V gene: TRBV19
clone size: -
D gene: -

CDR3 protein: CASSLFGPQDYEQYF
CDR3 DNA: TGTGCCAGCAGCCTCTTCGGCCCGCAGGACTACGAGCAGTACTTC
J gene: TRBJ2-7
V gene: TRBV13
clone size: few
D gene: -

CDR3 protein: CASSLKRKQGHTF
CDR3 DNA: TGTGCCAGCAGTTTAAAGCGGAAACAGGGACACACCTTC
J gene: TRBJ1-2
V gene: TRBV28
clone size: -
D gene: -

CDR3 protein: CASFLAGGEETQYF
CDR3 DNA: TGTGCCAGCTTCTTAGCGGGGGGTGAAGAGACCCAGTACTTC
J gene: TRBJ2-5
V gene: TRBV5-4
clone size: -
D gene: TRBD2

CDR3 protein: CSVDRGSQGYTF
CDR3 DNA: TGCAGCGTCGACAGGGGGAGTCAGGGCTACACCTTC
J gene: TRBJ1-2
V gene: TRBV29-1
clone size: -
D gene: TRBD1

CDR3 protein: CASSYGGQGSETQYF
CDR3 DNA: TGTGCCAGCAGTTACGGGGGACAGGGTTCGGAGACCCAGTACTTC
J gene: TRBJ2-5
V gene: TRBV6-2/TRBV6-3
clone size: -
D gene: TRBD1

CDR3 protein: CASSTTSSGETQYF
CDR3 DNA: TGTGCCAGCTCAACGACTAGCTCGGGTGAGACCCAGTACTTC
J gene: TRBJ2-5
V gene: TRBV18
clone size: -
D gene: TRBD2

CDR3 protein: CASSYRGQGGYTF
CDR3 DNA: TGTGCCAGCAGTTACCGGGGACAGGGTGGCTACACCTTC
J gene: TRBJ1-2
V gene: TRBV6-5
clone size: few
D gene: TRBD1

CDR3 protein: CAISESPGTGSGNTIYF
CDR3 DNA: TGTGCCATCAGTGAGTCCCCAGGGACAGGCTCTGGAAACACCATATATTTT
J gene: TRBJ1-3
V gene: TRBV10-3
clone size: -
D gene: TRBD1

CDR3 protein: CASISGQGSRYTF
CDR3 DNA: TGTGCCAGCATTTCTGGGCAGGGTTCTCGCTACACCTTC
J gene: TRBJ1-2
V gene: TRBV28
clone size: -
D gene: -

CDR3 protein: CASSTGTVNEKLFF
CDR3 DNA: TGTGCCAGCTCAACCGGGACAGTTAATGAAAAACTGTTTTTT
J gene: TRBJ1-4
V gene: TRBV18
clone size: -
D gene: TRBD1

CDR3 protein: CASHSPGYNSPLHF
CDR3 DNA: TGTGCCAGCCACTCGCCGGGGTATAATTCACCCCTCCACTTT
J gene: TRBJ1-6
V gene: TRBV5-8
clone size: -
D gene: -

CDR3 protein: CASSLATGTRETQYF
CDR3 DNA: TGTGCCAGCAGCTTAGCAACCGGGACTAGGGAGACCCAGTACTTC
J gene: TRBJ2-5
V gene: TRBV11-1
clone size: -
D gene: TRBD2

CDR3 protein: CASSLRPRSPLHF
CDR3 DNA: TGTGCCAGCAGTTTACGACCTCGGTCACCCCTCCACTTT
J gene: TRBJ1-6
V gene: TRBV12-3/TRBV12-4
clone size: -
D gene: -

CDR3 protein: CASSLEQGSYEQYF
CDR3 DNA: TGTGCCAGCAGCTTGGAACAGGGCTCCTACGAGCAGTACTTC
J gene: TRBJ2-7
V gene: TRBV5-4
clone size: -
D gene: -

CDR3 protein: CASSSPWTDSNQPQHF
CDR3 DNA: TGTGCCAGCAGCAGCCCGTGGACAGATAGCAATCAGCCCCAGCATTTT
J gene: TRBJ1-5
V gene: TRBV21-1
clone size: -
D gene: -

CDR3 protein: CASSTAYNEQFF
CDR3 DNA: TGTGCCAGCTCGACGGCCTACAATGAGCAGTTCTTC
J gene: TRBJ2-1
V gene: TRBV3-1/TRBV3-2
clone size: -
D gene: -

CDR3 protein: CASSFTGKETQYF
CDR3 DNA: TGTGCCAGCAGTTTTACGGGCAAAGAGACCCAGTACTTC
J gene: TRBJ2-5
V gene: TRBV12-3/TRBV12-4
clone size: -
D gene: -

CDR3 protein: CASSLVAGGLNEQFF
CDR3 DNA: TGTGCCAGCAGCTTGGTAGCGGGGGGCTTAAATGAGCAGTTCTTC
J gene: TRBJ2-1
V gene: TRBV11-2
clone size: -
D gene: TRBD2

CDR3 protein: CASRDGEGYGYTF
CDR3 DNA: TGTGCCAGCAGAGACGGAGAAGGCTATGGCTACACCTTC
J gene: TRBJ1-2
V gene: TRBV6-5
clone size: -
D gene: -

CDR3 protein: CASSLGPLTGEKLFF
CDR3 DNA: TGCGCCAGCAGCTTGGGACCGTTGACGGGTGAAAAACTGTTTTTT
J gene: TRBJ1-4
V gene: TRBV5-1
clone size: -
D gene: -

CDR3 protein: CASSPGQGKEAQYF
CDR3 DNA: TGCGCCAGCAGCCCGGGACAGGGAAAAGAGGCCCAGTACTTC
J gene: TRBJ2-5
V gene: TRBV5-1
clone size: -
D gene: TRBD1

CDR3 protein: CASSQPGPREKLFF
CDR3 DNA: TGTGCCAGCAGCCAACCAGGGCCGCGTGAAAAACTGTTTTTT
J gene: TRBJ1-4
V gene: TRBV14
clone size: -
D gene: -

CDR3 protein: CASSFGAQETQYF
CDR3 DNA: TGTGCCAGCAGCTTTGGGGCACAAGAGACCCAGTACTTC
J gene: TRBJ2-5
V gene: TRBV5-6
clone size: -
D gene: -

CDR3 protein: CASSLVGGTYNEQFF
CDR3 DNA: TGCGCCAGCAGCTTGGTGGGGGGCACCTACAATGAGCAGTTCTTC
J gene: TRBJ2-1
V gene: TRBV5-1
clone size: -
D gene: -

CDR3 protein: CASSEDRAINQPQHF
CDR3 DNA: TGTGCCAGCAGTGAGGACAGGGCTATCAATCAGCCCCAGCATTTT
J gene: TRBJ1-5
V gene: TRBV2
clone size: -
D gene: TRBD1

CDR3 protein: CASSYSRTFSGNTIYF
CDR3 DNA: TGTGCCAGCAGTTACTCTAGGACGTTCTCTGGAAACACCATATATTTT
J gene: TRBJ1-3
V gene: TRBV6-5
clone size: -
D gene: -

CDR3 protein: CASSLRDRGRSYEQYF
CDR3 DNA: TGCGCCAGCAGCTTGCGGGACAGGGGGCGCTCCTACGAGCAGTACTTC
J gene: TRBJ2-7
V gene: TRBV5-1
clone size: -
D gene: TRBD1

CDR3 protein: CAWSPGTSGGYETQYF
CDR3 DNA: TGTGCCTGGAGCCCCGGGACTAGCGGGGGGTACGAGACCCAGTACTTC
J gene: TRBJ2-5
V gene: TRBV30
clone size: -
D gene: TRBD2